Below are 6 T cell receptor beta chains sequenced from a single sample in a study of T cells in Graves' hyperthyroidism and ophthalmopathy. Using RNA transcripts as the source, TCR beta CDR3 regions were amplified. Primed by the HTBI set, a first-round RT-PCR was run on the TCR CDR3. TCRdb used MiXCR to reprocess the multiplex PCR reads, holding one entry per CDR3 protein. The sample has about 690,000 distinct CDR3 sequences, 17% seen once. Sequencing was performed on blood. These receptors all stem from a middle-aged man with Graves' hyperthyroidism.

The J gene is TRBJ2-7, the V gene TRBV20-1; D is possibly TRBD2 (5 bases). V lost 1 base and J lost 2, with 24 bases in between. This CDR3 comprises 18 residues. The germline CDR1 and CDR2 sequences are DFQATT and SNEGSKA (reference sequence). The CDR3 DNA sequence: TGCAGTGCTAGAGTGCCCAGCGGTTCCCCAGCACCCCCCTACGAGCAGTACTTC. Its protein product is CSARVPSGSPAPPYEQYF.

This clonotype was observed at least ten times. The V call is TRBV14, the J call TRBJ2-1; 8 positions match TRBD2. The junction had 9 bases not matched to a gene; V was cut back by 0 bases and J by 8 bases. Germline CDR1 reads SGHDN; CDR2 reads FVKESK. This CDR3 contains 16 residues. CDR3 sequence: CASSQEPAGARYEQFF. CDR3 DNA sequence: TGTGCCAGCAGCCAAGAACCAGCGGGAGCACGATATGAGCAGTTCTTC.

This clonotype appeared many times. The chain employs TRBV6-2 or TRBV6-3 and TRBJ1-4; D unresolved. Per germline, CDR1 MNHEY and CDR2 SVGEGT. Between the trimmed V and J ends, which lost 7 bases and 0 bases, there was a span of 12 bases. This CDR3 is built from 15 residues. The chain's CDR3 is CASTTSGTTNEKLFF. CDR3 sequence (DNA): TGTGCCAGCACAACGTCCGGGACAACTAATGAAAAACTGTTTTTT.

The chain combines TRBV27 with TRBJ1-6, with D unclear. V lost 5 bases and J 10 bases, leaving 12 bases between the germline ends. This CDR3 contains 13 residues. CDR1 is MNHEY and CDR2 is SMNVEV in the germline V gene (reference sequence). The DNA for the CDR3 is TGTGCCAGCAGTCACGGAGGATCCTCACCCCTCCACTTT. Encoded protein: CASSHGGSSPLHF.

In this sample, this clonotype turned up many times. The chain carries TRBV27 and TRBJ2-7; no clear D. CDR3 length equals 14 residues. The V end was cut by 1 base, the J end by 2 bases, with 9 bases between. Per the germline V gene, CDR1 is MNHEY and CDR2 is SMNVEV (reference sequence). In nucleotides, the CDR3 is TGTGCCAGCAGTTTATTCCCGCGTCCCTACGAGCAGTACTTC. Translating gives CASSLFPRPYEQYF.

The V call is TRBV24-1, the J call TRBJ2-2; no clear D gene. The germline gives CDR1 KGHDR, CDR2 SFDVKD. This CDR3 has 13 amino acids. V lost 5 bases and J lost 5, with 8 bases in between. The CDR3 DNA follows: TGTGCCACCAGTGTACCAGTGACCGGGGAGCTGTTTTTT. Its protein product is CATSVPVTGELFF.